This T cell receptor (beta chain) is drawn from a study of human T cells and chemical hapten exposure. This CDR3 has 12 residues. V lost 6 bases and J lost 3, with 9 bases in between. Germline V gene sequence: CDR1 DFQATT, CDR2 SNEGSKA (reference sequence). The time point denotes: pre-sensitization, week 0. The treatment here: therapeutic diphenylcyclopropenone sensitization with weekly scalp DPC. TCRdb analysed the RACE reads with MiXCR anew, one entry per CDR3 protein. The sample comprises more than 250,000 distinct CDR3 sequences, around 9.3% of which are singletons, and over 2% rests with the top ten.

The V gene is TRBV20-1, the J gene TRBJ1-5, with unresolved D. The TCR originated in a woman aged 40 to 49 with alopecia areata. Some clones in this sample may be carry-over from other donors' samples. Material: whole blood, obtained in connection with sensitization to the hapten diphenylcyclopropenone (DPC). CDR3 nucleotides: TGCAGTGCGAGCGTAAACAATCAGCCCCAGCATTTT. It yields the protein CSASVNNQPQHF.